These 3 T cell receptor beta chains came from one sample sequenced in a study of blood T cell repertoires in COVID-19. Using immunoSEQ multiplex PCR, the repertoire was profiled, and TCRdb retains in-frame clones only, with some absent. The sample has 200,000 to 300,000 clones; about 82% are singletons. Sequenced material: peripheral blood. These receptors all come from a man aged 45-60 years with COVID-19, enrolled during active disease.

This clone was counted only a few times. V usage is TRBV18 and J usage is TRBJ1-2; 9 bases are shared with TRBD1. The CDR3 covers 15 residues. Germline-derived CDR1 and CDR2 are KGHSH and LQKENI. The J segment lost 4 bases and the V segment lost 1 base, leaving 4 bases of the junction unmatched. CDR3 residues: CASSPQETGGYGYTF. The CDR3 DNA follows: TGTGCCAGCTCACCACAAGAGACAGGGGGCTATGGCTACACCTTC.

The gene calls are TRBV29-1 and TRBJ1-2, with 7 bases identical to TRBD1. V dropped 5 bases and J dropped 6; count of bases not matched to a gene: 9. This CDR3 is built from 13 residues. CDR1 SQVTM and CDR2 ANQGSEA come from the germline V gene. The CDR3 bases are TGCAGCGTTCCCGGACAGGAGGGGAATGGCTACACCTTC. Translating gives CSVPGQEGNGYTF.

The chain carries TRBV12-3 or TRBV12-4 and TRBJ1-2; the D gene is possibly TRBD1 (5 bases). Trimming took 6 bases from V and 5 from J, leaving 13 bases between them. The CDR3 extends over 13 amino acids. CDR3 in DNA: TGTGCCAGCAGCCAACAGGCGATGTATGGCTACACCTTC. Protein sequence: CASSQQAMYGYTF.